These 32 T cell receptor beta chains were sequenced from one sample in a study of T cell changes during pregnancy in multiple sclerosis. The method was immunoSEQ multiplex PCR; TCRdb's version includes in-frame clones alone and lacks a portion of them. Among 30,000 to 45,000 clones listed, about 90% were seen once. Source: CD4+ T cells from peripheral blood mononuclear cells, taken after pregnancy. Receptors were obtained from a female donor with multiple sclerosis, enrolled in a pregnancy study.

The chain recombines TRBV11-2 with TRBJ1-1; 7 bases map to TRBD1. Germline values: CDR1 SGHAT, CDR2 FQNNGV. V shed 7 bases and J 3 bases; nucleotides not matched to a gene: 5. CDR3 length: 13 amino acids. As DNA, the CDR3 is TGTGCCAGCAATAACAGGGGCTACACTGAAGCTTTCTTT. This translates into CASNNRGYTEAFF.

Only one count was recorded for this clone. The chain has TRBV7-7 and TRBJ2-5; perhaps TRBD2 as D (5 bases). The CDR3 is 14 residues long. Germline lookup yields CDR1 SSHAT and CDR2 FNYEAQ (reference sequence). V was clipped by 1 base and J by 5 bases, with 11 bases between them. For the CDR3, the DNA is TGTGCCAGCAGCTTAGTAGGGAGAAGGGAGACCCAGTACTTC. Translated: CASSLVGRRETQYF.

The gene calls are TRBV5-4 and TRBJ1-1, with a tentative D call TRBD1 (5 bases). Germline V gene data show CDR1 as SGHNT and CDR2 as YYREEE (reference sequence). CDR3 length: 16 amino acids. Trimming pared 4 bases from V and 0 bases from J, leaving 16 bases between. CDR3 DNA: TGTGCCAGCAGCCCAGATTCCAGGGCCCTGAACACTGAAGCTTTCTTT. This gives the protein CASSPDSRALNTEAFF.

This chain connects TRBV21-1 to TRBJ2-4; TRBD1, the table's D call, lacks a check against the DNA. TRBV21-1 is listed as a pseudogene. This CDR3 comprises 17 residues. CDR3 bases: TGTGCCAGCAGCAAAGATGGCAAAATGATAGCCAAAAACATTCAGTACTTC. Amino acids: CASSKDGKMIAKNIQYF.

The chain uses TRBV10-2 and TRBJ1-3; D remains ambiguous. From germline, CDR1 is WSHSY and CDR2 SAAADI. CDR3 length equals 17 residues. V lost 2 bases and J 0 bases, leaving 14 bases between the germline ends. DNA of the CDR3: TGCGCCAGCAGTGAGGTCTGGTTGGAGAGCTCTGGAAACACCATATATTTT. Amino acid sequence: CASSEVWLESSGNTIYF.

The chain is built from TRBV5-1 and TRBJ1-1; TRBD1 matches at 8 bases. The CDR3 consists of 14 residues. V trimming: 5 bases; J trimming: 1 base; junction bases outside the gene matches: 4. Germline V CDR1 and CDR2: SGHRS, YFSETQ. This CDR3 reads CASSQGASNTEAFF. The CDR3 coding sequence is TGCGCCAGCAGTCAGGGGGCTTCGAACACTGAAGCTTTCTTT.

This chain uses TRBV7-9 with TRBJ1-6; tentative D call: TRBD1 (5 bases). The germline V gene has CDR1 SEHNR and CDR2 FQNEAQ (reference sequence). The CDR3 has 15 amino acids. V lost 5 bases and J 8 bases, leaving 16 bases between the germline ends. CDR3 DNA: TGTGCCAGCAGCGCCGTAGTCACAGGAGATTCACCCCTCCACTTT. It specifies CASSAVVTGDSPLHF.

The rearrangement links TRBV27 to TRBJ2-7; 8 positions agree with TRBD2. This CDR3 has 13 residues. The V gene end was trimmed by 5 bases and the J gene end by 6 bases; junction bases not matched to a gene: 6. Germline CDR1 MNHEY, CDR2 SMNVEV (reference sequence). The CDR3 protein is CASSRGLAGEQYF. DNA for the CDR3: TGTGCCAGCAGTCGTGGACTAGCTGGCGAGCAGTACTTC.

The genes are TRBV2 and TRBJ2-4; 7 bases line up with TRBD2. CDR1 SNHLY and CDR2 FYNNEI come from the germline V gene. The CDR3 covers 15 residues. The junction had 5 bases not matched to a gene; V was cut back by 6 bases and J by 0 bases. Here the CDR3 reads CASRGGGVAKNIQYF. In DNA, the CDR3 is TGTGCCAGCAGGGGGGGAGGGGTAGCCAAAAACATTCAGTACTTC.

The chain employs TRBV2 and TRBJ2-1, with TRBD2 matching 10 bases. This CDR3 spans 15 amino acids. Germline values: CDR1 SNHLY, CDR2 FYNNEI. V lost 3 bases, J lost 9 bases, and 8 bases stayed unmatched. The DNA of the CDR3 is TGTGCCAGCAGTGAGGGGGCTAGCGGGAGCCGTGAGCAGTTCTTC. This gives the protein CASSEGASGSREQFF.

This chain links TRBV19 with TRBJ1-4; 8 bases align to TRBD1. Germline CDR1 is LNHDA and CDR2 is SQIVND (reference sequence). The CDR3 has 14 residues. Germline trimming cut 3 bases from V and 6 bases from J; bases unmatched to any gene: 3. CDR3 sequence reads: CASSMTGVDEKLFF. CDR3 nucleotides: TGTGCCAGTAGTATGACAGGGGTAGATGAAAAACTGTTTTTT.

This rearrangement joins TRBV6-1 to TRBJ1-1, with D unresolved. Trimming pared 5 bases from V and 4 bases from J, leaving 17 bases between. This CDR3 spans 15 amino acids. Germline CDR1 is MNHNS and CDR2 is SASEGT. CDR3 nucleotide sequence: TGTGCCAGCAGTCCCCACTCACCCTCGGGCACTGAAGCTTTCTTT. It specifies CASSPHSPSGTEAFF.

A remark on this clone: The same CDR3 can be traced to other DNA sequences in this sample. The gene calls are TRBV15 and TRBJ2-7; D might be TRBD1 (5 bases). This CDR3 spans 14 amino acids. Trimming pared 0 bases from V and 2 bases from J, leaving 8 bases between. Germline loops: CDR1 LNHNV, CDR2 YYDKDF (reference sequence). CDR3 protein: CATSRDLGAYEQYF. Written as DNA, the CDR3 is TGTGCCACCAGCAGAGATTTAGGGGCCTACGAGCAGTACTTC.

The chain uses TRBV27 and TRBJ1-1, with D perhaps matching TRBD1 (5 bases). Germline V gene lookup returns CDR1 MNHEY and CDR2 SMNVEV (reference sequence). Trimming left V 2 bases short and J 0 bases short, with 10 bases between. The CDR3 totals 15 residues. DNA for the CDR3: TGTGCCAGCAGTTTAGGGCAGGGAATGAACACTGAAGCTTTCTTT. Its protein product is CASSLGQGMNTEAFF.

The chain links TRBV7-9 to TRBJ2-3, with 7 bases fitting TRBD2. The germline CDR1 and CDR2 sequences are SEHNR and FQNEAQ (reference sequence). The CDR3 runs 16 residues. The V and J ends lost 1 base and 4 bases, in that order; junction bases with no gene match: 8. CDR3 residues: CASSLGLAGIADTQYF. The DNA for the CDR3 is TGTGCCAGCAGCTTAGGACTAGCAGGTATAGCAGATACGCAGTATTTT.

The table lists this clone with a few counts. This rearrangement joins TRBV5-5 to TRBJ1-1, with D perhaps TRBD1 (5 bases). The CDR3 consists of 13 residues. Per the germline V gene, CDR1 is SGHKS and CDR2 is YYEKEE (reference sequence). Between the trimmed V and J ends, which lost 4 bases and 11 bases, there was a span of 18 bases. The chain's CDR3 is CASSPRTHLGAFF. DNA of the CDR3: TGTGCCAGCAGCCCAAGGACACACTTAGGGGCTTTCTTT.

The rearrangement uses TRBV7-2 and TRBJ1-1, with 9 bases aligning to TRBD1. Germline CDR1 SGHTA, CDR2 FQGNSA. CDR3 length: 15 amino acids. V dropped 4 bases and J dropped 1; count of bases not matched to a gene: 4. CDR3 sequence (DNA): TGTGCCAGCAGCTCCACAGGGGGCGCGAACACTGAAGCTTTCTTT. Amino acid sequence: CASSSTGGANTEAFF. The whole variable domain, remainder taken from reference TRBV7-2 and TRBJ1-1, is GAGVSQSPSNKVTEKGKDVELRCDPISGHTALYWYRQSLGQGLEFLIYFQGNSAPDKSGLPSDRFSAERTGGSVSTLTIQRTQQEDSAVYLCASSSTGGANTEAFFGQGTRLTVV.

CDR3 bases: TGTGCCAGCAGCGTCTCTTCTGACAGGTCTGAGCAGTTCTTC. Its protein is CASSVSSDRSEQFF. The chain carries TRBV9 and TRBJ2-1, with D possibly being TRBD1 (6 bases). From germline, CDR1 is SGDLS and CDR2 YYNGEE. The CDR3 is 14 residues long. V lost 2 bases and J lost 9, with 15 bases in between.

The chain links TRBV19 to TRBJ1-1; D possibly corresponds to TRBD1 (5 bases). The germline V gene has CDR1 LNHDA and CDR2 SQIVND (reference sequence). Trimming pared 5 bases from V and 1 base from J, leaving 23 bases between. This CDR3 has 18 residues. CDR3 sequence: CASSFVQVGKLGNTEAFF. As DNA, the CDR3 is TGTGCCAGTAGTTTTGTACAGGTGGGTAAGCTGGGGAACACTGAAGCTTTCTTT.

In nucleotides, the CDR3 is TGTGCCACCAGCAGGCCCGGACAGGGAGCTAACTATGGCTACACCTTC. Translated: CATSRPGQGANYGYTF. V gene TRBV15 combines with J gene TRBJ1-2; TRBD1 aligns across 8 bases. This CDR3 has 16 residues. Per germline, CDR1 LNHNV and CDR2 YYDKDF (reference sequence). Trimming cost V 3 bases and J 0 bases; bases outside gene matches: 6.

V gene TRBV7-8 combines with J gene TRBJ2-2, with a weak D call TRBD2 (5 bases). Looked up from germline, CDR1 is SGHVS and CDR2 is FQNEAQ. CDR3 length: 15 amino acids. V shed 5 bases and J shed 2 bases, with 12 bases lying between them. CDR3 nucleotide sequence: TGTGCCAGCAGCCCGTACGCGGGCAACACCGGGGAGCTGTTTTTT. This codes for CASSPYAGNTGELFF.

The rearrangement links TRBV27 to TRBJ2-2; 11 bases align to TRBD1. The V and J ends lost 5 bases and 1 base, in that order; junction bases with no gene match: 6. This CDR3 comprises 17 residues. From germline, CDR1 is MNHEY and CDR2 SMNVEV (reference sequence). As DNA, the CDR3 is TGTGCCAGCAGTCCGGGGACAGGGGGTTTGAACACCGGGGAGCTGTTTTTT. It yields the protein CASSPGTGGLNTGELFF.

This chain links TRBV18 with TRBJ2-5; D is unresolved. The germline V gene encodes CDR1 KGHSH and CDR2 LQKENI. Trimming removed 2 bases at V and 4 bases at J, with 14 bases between. The CDR3 loop spans 15 amino acids. The CDR3 bases are TGTGCCAGCTCACCAAATCACCAGAGAGGAGAGACCCAGTACTTC. It is translated as CASSPNHQRGETQYF.

The chain carries TRBV9 and TRBJ1-6, with 7 bases aligning to TRBD1. The CDR3 has 16 amino acids. Per germline, CDR1 SGDLS and CDR2 YYNGEE. The V segment lost 3 bases and the J segment 7 bases; nucleotides outside the gene matches: 10. The CDR3 protein is CASSALSGTVNSPLHF. The DNA of the CDR3 is TGTGCCAGCAGCGCCTTGTCCGGGACAGTGAATTCACCCCTCCACTTT.

This chain uses TRBV5-5 with TRBJ2-1; TRBD2 aligns across 12 bases. This CDR3 has 15 amino acids. Germline V CDR1 and CDR2: SGHKS, YYEKEE (reference sequence). V was pared by 1 base and J by 9 bases, with 5 bases of the junction left unmatched. CDR3 protein: CASSLTSGGSGEQFF. DNA of the CDR3: TGTGCCAGCAGCTTGACTAGCGGGGGGAGTGGTGAGCAGTTCTTC.

This chain joins TRBV6-1 and TRBJ1-6, with 7 nucleotides matching TRBD1. V lost 5 bases to trimming and J lost 8 bases; unmatched junction nucleotides: 6. The germline V gene has CDR1 MNHNS and CDR2 SASEGT. This CDR3 spans 14 amino acids. The CDR3 DNA reads as TGTGCCAGCAGTCTGAGACAGGGAGATTCACCCCTCCACTTT. Protein product: CASSLRQGDSPLHF.

The count of this clone is one. This chain uses TRBV4-1 with TRBJ2-5, with 16 positions matching TRBD2. Germline lookup yields CDR1 MGHRA and CDR2 YSYEKL. The CDR3 runs to 17 residues. V was clipped by 3 bases and J by 5 bases; unmatched bases: 6. The CDR3 here is CASSQGTSGGARETQYF. DNA for the CDR3: TGCGCCAGCAGCCAGGGGACTAGCGGGGGGGCCAGGGAGACCCAGTACTTC.

The chain recombines TRBV28 with TRBJ2-5; possible D gene TRBD1, 5 bases. Trimming cost V 5 bases and J 1 base, with 11 bases left between them. Germline V lookup: CDR1 MDHEN, CDR2 SYDVKM. This CDR3 contains 14 residues. Here the CDR3 DNA reads TGTGCCAGCAGTCCAGGGTTCCCCCAAGAGACCCAGTACTTC. This encodes CASSPGFPQETQYF.

This clone has just a few counts. This chain uses TRBV28 with TRBJ1-6, with 7 bases identical to TRBD1. The CDR3 has 15 amino acids. The V segment lost 2 bases and the J segment 9 bases; nucleotides outside the gene matches: 7. CDR1 and CDR2 (germline): MDHEN, SYDVKM. This CDR3 is CASSLHNRGSSPLHF. The CDR3 DNA reads TGTGCCAGCAGTTTACATAACAGGGGATCTTCACCCCTCCACTTT. Based on the CDR3 plus reference TRBV28 and TRBJ1-6, the full variable domain is DVKVTQSSRYLVKRTGEKVFLECVQDMDHENMFWYRQDPGLGLRLIYFSYDVKMKEKGDIPEGYSVSREKKERFSLILESASTNQTSMYLCASSLHNRGSSPLHFGNGTRLTVT.

The chain couples TRBV6-1 to TRBJ1-2; no reliable D call. CDR1 is MNHNS and CDR2 is SASEGT in the germline V gene. Trimming shortened V by 4 bases and J by 0 bases, and 9 bases separated the two germline ends. This CDR3 is built from 14 residues. Here the CDR3 reads CASSVSLANYGYTF. The CDR3 DNA sequence: TGTGCCAGCAGTGTCTCCTTAGCTAACTATGGCTACACCTTC.

The rearrangement links TRBV28 to TRBJ1-4; D may be TRBD1 (5 bases). Germline V lookup: CDR1 MDHEN, CDR2 SYDVKM. V lost 2 bases to trimming and J lost 8 bases, with 15 bases between them. This CDR3 is built from 15 residues. The CDR3 bases are TGTGCCAGCAGTTTAGGGGCAGCGGGATCCGAAAAACTGTTTTTT. It encodes CASSLGAAGSEKLFF.

The J gene is TRBJ1-4, the V gene TRBV25-1, with TRBD1 matching 11 bases. Germline V lookup: CDR1 MGHDK, CDR2 SYGVNS. Unmatched junction bases numbered 6, after V lost 1 base and J lost 8 bases. There are 16 residues in the CDR3. The CDR3 loop is CASSEWEGQGDEKLFF. The CDR3 coding sequence is TGTGCCAGCAGTGAATGGGAGGGACAGGGGGACGAAAAACTGTTTTTT.